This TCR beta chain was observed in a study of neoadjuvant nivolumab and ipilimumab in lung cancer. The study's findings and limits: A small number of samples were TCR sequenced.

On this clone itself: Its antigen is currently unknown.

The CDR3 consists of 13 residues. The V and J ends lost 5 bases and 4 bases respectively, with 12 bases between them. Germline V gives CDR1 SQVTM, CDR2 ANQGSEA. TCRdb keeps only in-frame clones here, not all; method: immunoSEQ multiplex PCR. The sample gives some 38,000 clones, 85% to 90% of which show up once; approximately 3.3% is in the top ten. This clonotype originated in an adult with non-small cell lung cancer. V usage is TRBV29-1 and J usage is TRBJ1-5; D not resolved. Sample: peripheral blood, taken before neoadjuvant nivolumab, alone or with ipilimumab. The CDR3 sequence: CSVQFRRNQPQHF. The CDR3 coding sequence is TGCAGCGTTCAATTCCGAAGGAATCAGCCCCAGCATTTT.